This TCR beta chain was observed in a study of T cell repertoires in cytomegalovirus infection. Study details: The public TCR beta signatures pointed to both CMV infection and matching HLA type.

TCRdb redid the calling of the reads with MiXCR, one entry per CDR3 protein. This table has about 400,000 distinct CDR3 sequences, roughly 18% appearing once. Findings of the study overall: HLA-C-restricted CMV clonotypes gave the most frequent clonotype in two of eight donors. People with CMV and the relevant HLA were identified by cumulative public TCR beta family frequency.

This clonotype occurred a few times. The antigen is undetermined. CDR1 LGHNA and CDR2 YSLEER come from the germline V gene. Trimming cost V 1 base and J 1 base, with 10 bases left between them. The CDR3 spans 16 residues. The specimen sequenced was PBMCs. V usage is TRBV4-3 and J usage is TRBJ2-2; tentative D call: TRBD2 (6 bases). This TCR came from a human donor in good health (CMV status not recorded). Some clones in this sample may be carry-over from other donors' samples. The CDR3 is CASSQGSAGNTGELFF. The CDR3 region has the DNA TGCGCCAGCAGCCAAGGTTCAGCGGGGAACACCGGGGAGCTGTTTTTT.